A selection of T cell receptor beta chains follows, all from one sample in a study. In TCRdb, the 5' RACE reads were re-called with MiXCR into one record per CDR3 protein. The sample lists about 40,000 distinct CDR3 sequences; roughly 31% were seen once. The sequenced sample consisted of tumor-infiltrating memory CD4+ T cells sorted from the breast tumor. These receptors were obtained from a female donor with breast cancer. The CDR3 runs from the conserved cysteine through the conserved F or W. Fields, in order: CDR3 protein, CDR3 DNA, D gene, clone size, V gene, J gene. D genes are given only for firm matches. Where a row states a size, it is once, few, many or the class of an expanded clone; other rows omit it.

CDR3: CASSATGTGTYEQYF
DNA: TGTGCCAGCAGCGCTACCGGGACAGGGACCTACGAGCAGTACTTC
D: TRBD1
size: .
V: TRBV7-2
J: TRBJ2-7

CDR3: CASSLRGRDEQYF
DNA: TGTGCCAGCAGCTTACGAGGACGGGACGAGCAGTACTTC
D: .
size: .
V: TRBV5-4
J: TRBJ2-7

CDR3: CASSLDLSTEAFF
DNA: TGCGCCAGCAGCTTGGACTTGTCCACTGAAGCTTTCTTT
D: .
size: .
V: TRBV5-1
J: TRBJ1-1

CDR3: CAGSVGGLAGRKQFF
DNA: TGTGCCGGCAGCGTAGGGGGACTAGCGGGACGTAAGCAGTTCTTC
D: TRBD2
size: .
V: TRBV9
J: TRBJ2-1

CDR3: CASSYPTELPSSYNEQFF
DNA: TGTGCCAGCAGTTACCCGACCGAGCTACCAAGCTCCTACAATGAGCAGTTCTTC
D: .
size: .
V: TRBV6-2/TRBV6-3
J: TRBJ2-1

CDR3: CASSQPYRGGNTDTQYF
DNA: TGCGCCAGCAGCCAACCCTACAGGGGAGGAAACACAGATACGCAGTATTTT
D: .
size: .
V: TRBV4-1
J: TRBJ2-3

CDR3: CASAWGGASVSPFHF
DNA: TGTGCCAGCGCATGGGGTGGGGCGTCGGTGTCACCCTTCCACTTT
D: .
size: .
V: TRBV27
J: TRBJ1-6

CDR3: CASLKREGLTGELFF
DNA: TGTGCCAGTTTGAAGCGGGAGGGCCTAACCGGGGAGCTGTTTTTT
D: TRBD2
size: .
V: TRBV19
J: TRBJ2-2

CDR3: CASSSDPYNSPLHF
DNA: TGTGCCAGCAGCTCAGACCCTTATAATTCACCCCTCCACTTT
D: .
size: few
V: TRBV3-1
J: TRBJ1-6

CDR3: CASTPTGGSSYEQYF
DNA: TGTGCCAGCACCCCAACCGGGGGTTCCTCCTACGAGCAGTACTTC
D: .
size: .
V: TRBV7-6
J: TRBJ2-7

CDR3: CATGDRENTGELFF
DNA: TGTGCCACCGGCGACAGGGAGAACACCGGGGAGCTGTTTTTT
D: TRBD1
size: .
V: TRBV12-3/TRBV12-4
J: TRBJ2-2

CDR3: CASSPLGTSNTGELFF
DNA: TGCGCCAGCAGCCCCCTGGGGACTTCGAACACCGGGGAGCTGTTTTTT
D: .
size: few
V: TRBV4-1
J: TRBJ2-2

CDR3: CASSYKASGGAYEQFF
DNA: TGTGCCAGCAGTTACAAGGCTAGCGGGGGGGCCTATGAGCAGTTCTTC
D: TRBD2
size: .
V: TRBV6-2/TRBV6-3
J: TRBJ2-1

CDR3: CASSKQGGNTEAFF
DNA: TGTGCCAGCAGTAAACAGGGGGGGAACACTGAAGCTTTCTTT
D: TRBD1
size: few
V: TRBV6-1
J: TRBJ1-1

CDR3: CATNRRSSGNTIYF
DNA: TGTGCCACCAACAGAAGGAGCTCTGGAAACACCATATATTTT
D: .
size: .
V: TRBV15
J: TRBJ1-3

CDR3: CASSLEVGFYNEQFF
DNA: TGCGCCAGCAGCTTGGAGGTGGGGTTCTACAATGAGCAGTTCTTC
D: .
size: once
V: TRBV5-1
J: TRBJ2-1

CDR3: CSTSPGNGNEKLFF
DNA: TGCAGCACCTCTCCCGGGAACGGGAACGAAAAACTGTTTTTT
D: .
size: .
V: TRBV20-1
J: TRBJ1-4

CDR3: CAGQQDRGHTGELFF
DNA: TGTGCCGGTCAGCAGGACAGGGGGCACACCGGGGAGCTGTTTTTT
D: TRBD1
size: .
V: TRBV6-4
J: TRBJ2-2

CDR3: CASSPTAGPANEQFF
DNA: TGTGCCAGCAGCCCAACAGCGGGACCAGCGAATGAGCAGTTCTTC
D: TRBD2
size: few
V: TRBV7-3
J: TRBJ2-1

CDR3: CASSQTGRNTGGLFF
DNA: TGTGCCAGCAGCCAAACAGGGAGGAACACCGGGGGGCTGTTTTTT
D: .
size: .
V: TRBV7-3
J: TRBJ2-2

CDR3: CASSSGLGRTDTQYF
DNA: TGTGCCAGCAGCTCTGGTTTGGGCAGGACAGATACGCAGTATTTT
D: .
size: .
V: TRBV7-9
J: TRBJ2-3

CDR3: CASSLRGDRGGEQFF
DNA: TGCGCCAGCAGCCTTCGTGGCGATCGGGGGGGAGAGCAGTTCTTC
D: TRBD2
size: .
V: TRBV5-1
J: TRBJ2-1

CDR3: CSASPTGLGEQYF
DNA: TGCAGTGCTAGCCCGACTGGGCTGGGGGAGCAGTACTTC
D: .
size: many
V: TRBV20-1
J: TRBJ2-7

CDR3: CSARGGAASNQPQHF
DNA: TGCAGTGCTAGGGGAGGAGCCGCTAGCAATCAGCCCCAGCATTTT
D: .
size: many
V: TRBV20-1
J: TRBJ1-5

CDR3: CASSLSTGGLSPLHF
DNA: TGTGCCAGCAGTTTATCTACAGGGGGCTTGTCACCCCTCCACTTT
D: TRBD1
size: few
V: TRBV27
J: TRBJ1-6

CDR3: CSAITGAGGYTF
DNA: TGCAGTGCTATCACGGGGGCGGGCGGCTACACCTTC
D: .
size: .
V: TRBV20-1
J: TRBJ1-2

CDR3: CATGRHPSGATGELFF
DNA: TGTGCCACCGGCAGGCACCCGTCGGGGGCCACCGGGGAGCTGTTTTTT
D: .
size: .
V: TRBV15
J: TRBJ2-2

CDR3: CASSSRGYGEQFF
DNA: TGCGCCAGCAGCAGCAGGGGGTACGGTGAGCAGTTCTTC
D: TRBD1
size: .
V: TRBV5-1
J: TRBJ2-1

CDR3: CSASGLAGRLTIYEQYF
DNA: TGCAGTGCTAGCGGACTAGCGGGGAGGCTAACTATCTACGAGCAGTACTTC
D: TRBD2
size: .
V: TRBV20-1
J: TRBJ2-7

CDR3: CASSLRLAGVTGGELFF
DNA: TGTGCCAGCAGCTTAAGACTAGCGGGAGTCACGGGCGGGGAGCTGTTTTTT
D: TRBD2
size: .
V: TRBV7-7
J: TRBJ2-2

CDR3: CASSIYPQGSYNEQFF
DNA: TGTGCCAGCAGCATATATCCACAGGGTTCCTACAATGAGCAGTTCTTC
D: .
size: .
V: TRBV7-9
J: TRBJ2-1

CDR3: CVSSLVERGVQYF
DNA: TGTGTCAGCAGTTTGGTGGAAAGGGGGGTTCAGTACTTC
D: .
size: .
V: TRBV28
J: TRBJ2-4

CDR3: CASSQVGGQGGYEQYF
DNA: TGCGCCAGCAGCCAAGTCGGGGGGCAGGGAGGCTACGAGCAGTACTTC
D: .
size: .
V: TRBV4-1
J: TRBJ2-7

CDR3: CAWSEQRVRYF
DNA: TGTGCCTGGAGTGAACAGCGGGTTCGGTACTTC
D: .
size: few
V: TRBV30
J: TRBJ2-7

CDR3: CATSYRGRASNQPQHF
DNA: TGTGCCACCTCCTACAGGGGGCGGGCGAGCAATCAGCCCCAGCATTTT
D: TRBD1
size: many
V: TRBV27
J: TRBJ1-5

CDR3: CASSTTSSTGGETQYF
DNA: TGTGCCAGCAGCACCACTTCCTCGACAGGGGGGGAGACCCAGTACTTC
D: TRBD1
size: many
V: TRBV6-5
J: TRBJ2-5

CDR3: CASSLVAGGGNIQYF
DNA: TGTGCCAGCAGCTTAGTGGCAGGGGGAGGAAACATTCAGTACTTC
D: .
size: few
V: TRBV7-2
J: TRBJ2-4

CDR3: CASSTPGQGNEQYF
DNA: TGTGCCAGCAGTACCCCGGGACAGGGGAACGAGCAGTACTTC
D: TRBD1
size: .
V: TRBV28
J: TRBJ2-7

CDR3: CASSFTSGNTGELFF
DNA: TGCGCCAGCAGTTTTACTAGCGGGAACACCGGGGAGCTGTTTTTT
D: TRBD2
size: few
V: TRBV5-1
J: TRBJ2-2

CDR3: CASSLGLARDTDTQYF
DNA: TGCGCCAGCAGCTTGGGACTAGCGAGAGACACAGATACGCAGTATTTT
D: TRBD2
size: .
V: TRBV5-1
J: TRBJ2-3

CDR3: CASSWTGGSYNEQFF
DNA: TGTGCCAGCAGTTGGACAGGGGGCTCCTACAATGAGCAGTTCTTC
D: TRBD1
size: few
V: TRBV27
J: TRBJ2-1

CDR3: CSARDAIFVEGIYNEQFF
DNA: TGCAGTGCTAGAGATGCGATTTTTGTGGAGGGCATTTACAATGAGCAGTTCTTC
D: .
size: .
V: TRBV20-1
J: TRBJ2-1

CDR3: CASRTEVNTGELFF
DNA: TGCGCCAGCAGGACAGAGGTTAACACCGGGGAGCTGTTTTTT
D: .
size: .
V: TRBV5-1
J: TRBJ2-2

CDR3: CASSQEPPGYEQYF
DNA: TGTGCCAGCAGCCAAGAACCCCCCGGGTACGAGCAGTACTTC
D: .
size: many
V: TRBV3-1
J: TRBJ2-7

CDR3: CASSRGLSSYEQYF
DNA: TGTGCCAGCAGCCGGGGGCTAAGCTCCTACGAGCAGTACTTC
D: .
size: few
V: TRBV14
J: TRBJ2-7

CDR3: CASSQEQGIHQPQHF
DNA: TGTGCCAGCAGCCAAGAACAGGGGATCCATCAGCCCCAGCATTTT
D: TRBD1
size: few
V: TRBV4-2
J: TRBJ1-5

CDR3: CASSLKTGRYNEQFF
DNA: TGTGCCAGCAGTTTAAAGACAGGGAGGTACAATGAGCAGTTCTTC
D: .
size: .
V: TRBV28
J: TRBJ2-1

CDR3: CATSRGTDTWNNSPLHF
DNA: TGTGCCACCTCCCGGGGCACCGACACATGGAATAATTCACCCCTCCACTTT
D: .
size: .
V: TRBV2
J: TRBJ1-6

CDR3: CASSQRGKINEQFF
DNA: TGTGCCAGCAGCCAGCGGGGGAAGATCAATGAGCAGTTCTTC
D: TRBD2
size: .
V: TRBV7-3
J: TRBJ2-1

CDR3: CASSEELVGTDTQYF
DNA: TGCGCCAGCTCCGAAGAGTTGGTTGGCACAGATACGCAGTATTTT
D: .
size: .
V: TRBV5-1
J: TRBJ2-3

CDR3: CASPKRGTEAFF
DNA: TGTGCCAGCCCCAAAAGGGGCACTGAAGCTTTCTTT
D: .
size: few
V: TRBV21-1
J: TRBJ1-1

CDR3: CASSRTENIQYF
DNA: TGTGCCAGCAGTCGGACCGAAAACATTCAGTACTTC
D: .
size: few
V: TRBV28
J: TRBJ2-4

CDR3: CATSLQGGTEAFF
DNA: TGTGCCACCAGCTTACAGGGTGGCACTGAAGCTTTCTTT
D: .
size: many
V: TRBV15
J: TRBJ1-1

CDR3: CASSPPEGYSTGELFF
DNA: TGCGCCAGCAGCCCTCCCGAAGGGTACTCGACCGGGGAGCTGTTTTTT
D: .
size: few
V: TRBV4-1
J: TRBJ2-2

CDR3: CATSREAGGNYEQFF
DNA: TGTGCCACCAGCAGAGAGGCAGGCGGAAATTATGAGCAGTTCTTC
D: .
size: .
V: TRBV15
J: TRBJ2-1